Below, one T cell receptor (beta chain) is given with its context. Sequencing was performed with immunoSEQ multiplex PCR; in TCRdb, only in-frame clones are kept and a portion is missing. The repertoire includes under 250,000 clones, about 83% of them detected once, and roughly 5% sits in the top ten. These data originate in a study of blood T cell repertoires in COVID-19. About the research overall: Acute and convalescent COVID-19 specimens originated in the United States, Italy and Spain.

The germline CDR1 and CDR2 sequences are LGHDT and YNNKEL (reference sequence). Trimming took 0 bases from V and 0 from J; bases not matched to a gene: 4. This CDR3 spans 17 amino acids. The chain couples TRBV3-1 (or the pseudogene TRBV3-2) to TRBJ2-3; 9 bases fit TRBD1. The sequence was obtained from a human donor in a cohort sampled during active COVID-19. The sample consisted of peripheral blood. CDR3 sequence (DNA): TGTGCCAGCAGCCAAGATCAGGGGACAGGGAGCACAGATACGCAGTATTTT. This gives the protein CASSQDQGTGSTDTQYF.